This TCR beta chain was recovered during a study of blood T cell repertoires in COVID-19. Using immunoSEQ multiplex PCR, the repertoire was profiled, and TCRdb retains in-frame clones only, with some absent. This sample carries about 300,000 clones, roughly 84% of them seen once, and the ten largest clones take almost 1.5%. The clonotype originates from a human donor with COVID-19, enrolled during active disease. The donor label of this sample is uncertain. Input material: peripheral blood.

CDR3 nucleotide sequence: TGCGCCAGCAGCCAGGGACAGGGGCGCCTTACCTACGAGCAGTACTTC. This translates into CASSQGQGRLTYEQYF. V gene TRBV4-3 combines with J gene TRBJ2-7; 10 bases are shared with TRBD1. After removal of 3 bases from V and 2 bases from J, the junction contained 7 bases not matched to a gene. CDR1 and CDR2 (germline): LGHNA, YSLEER. This CDR3 region has 16 residues.